This record concerns one T cell receptor (beta chain) sequence. Its matching antigen is unknown. The data are from a study of cytomegalovirus exposure and HLA in healthy donors. Study-wide points: The later analysis indicated that the majority of CMV-associated TCR beta chains appeared HLA-restricted. A later examination showed that TCR association rates differed by HLA locus, with DRB1 most and HLA-C fewest.

This CDR3 is 10 amino acids long. Germline V gene data show CDR1 as SGDLS and CDR2 as YYNGEE. V lost 3 bases, J lost 5 bases, and 2 bases lay in between. The PCR made use of 60 Vbeta and 13 Jbeta primers. TCRdb's table, derived via immunoSEQ multiplex PCR, lists solely in-frame clones and lacks some. The table shows roughly 160,000 clones, with roughly 80% occurring only once. This clonotype was sampled from a woman between 50 and 59 years old in good health and CMV-seronegative. Material for sequencing was PBMCs. This sequence joins TRBV9 and TRBJ1-2; the D is unclear. The CDR3 reads CASSAYGYTF. For the CDR3, the DNA is TGTGCCAGCAGCGCATATGGCTACACCTTC.